The clone carrying this TCR beta chain was recorded many times. The data are from a study of early T cells in non-severe SARS-CoV-2 infection. Attachment of unique molecular identifiers was made to individual cDNA molecules. TCRdb analysed the 5' RACE reads with MiXCR anew, one entry per CDR3 protein. The sample includes approximately 32,000 distinct CDR3 sequences, 6.6% seen only once; the top ten take roughly two fifths. The V gene end was trimmed by 1 base and the J gene end by 5 bases; junction bases not matched to a gene: 5. The CDR3 is 15 amino acids. Germline V gene data show CDR1 as DFQATT and CDR2 as SNEGSKA (reference sequence).

The chain carries TRBV20-1 and TRBJ2-1; 10 bases are shared with TRBD2. The TCR originated in an adult who was a healthcare worker with PCR-confirmed SARS-CoV-2 infection or an uninfected control (not recorded which). Sequenced sample: whole blood. The CDR3 is CSARGSGRADNEQFF. CDR3 in DNA: TGCAGTGCTAGAGGAAGCGGGAGGGCCGACAATGAGCAGTTCTTC.